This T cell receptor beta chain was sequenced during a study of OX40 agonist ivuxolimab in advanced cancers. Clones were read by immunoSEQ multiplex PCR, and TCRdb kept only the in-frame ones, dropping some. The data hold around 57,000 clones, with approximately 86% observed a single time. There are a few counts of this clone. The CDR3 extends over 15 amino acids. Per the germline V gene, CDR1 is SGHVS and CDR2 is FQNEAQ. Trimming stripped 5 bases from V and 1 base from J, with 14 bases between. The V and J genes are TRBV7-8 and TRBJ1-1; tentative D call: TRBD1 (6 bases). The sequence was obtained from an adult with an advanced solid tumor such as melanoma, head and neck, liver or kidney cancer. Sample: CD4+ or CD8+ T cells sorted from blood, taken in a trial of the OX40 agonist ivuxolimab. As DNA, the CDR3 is TGTGCCAGCAGCGGGAGGACAGTCAGGAACACTGAAGCTTTCTTT. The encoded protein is CASSGRTVRNTEAFF.